The T cell receptor beta chain under discussion was sequenced for a study of blood T cell repertoires in COVID-19 (dated by TCRdb to the early 2020s). Broadly, across the study: The collaborator samples originated in the United States, Italy and Spain and spanned the acute and convalescent phases of COVID-19. The prospective study material was composed of cDNA or gDNA derived from T cells, B-cell-depleted T cells, or PBMCs. Subjects who had been exposed to COVID-19, were actively infected with it, or had recovered from it provided the deeply sampled blood TCRbeta repertoires that made up the dataset. The repertoires were released in a freely available public database meant as a resource for research on the immune response to SARS-CoV-2. The samples were drawn from two sources: the first 160 participants of the ongoing ImmuneRACE study, and some 1,300 subjects contributed by 6 global collaborators. The sample metadata nearly always contained a de-identified subject ID, COVID-19 status, age in years and sex. HLA class I and class II types, where available, came from metadata supplied by the sample provider rather than from assay-based typing. Study-wide findings and limitations: How much clinical and demographic metadata was included differed by source and by participant, and the metadata was provided uncurated.

Enrolling through a virtual design, the prospective study's participants ranged in age from roughly 18 to 89 years and lived across approximately 25 United States geographic areas. Cohort assignment in the prospective study relied on participant-reported clinical history from a screening survey and a study questionnaire. Each participant in the prospective study had whole blood, serum and a nasopharyngeal or oropharyngeal swab collected by mobile phlebotomists. Prospective study participants could optionally give additional blood draws and questionnaires over an approximately two-month period. Prospective study blood samples were shipped either frozen or at room temperature before DNA extraction. Points on this clone: No cognate antigen has been identified for it. No per-base quality is available; no much larger clone lies one base away.

Germline trimming amounts to 6 bases on V and 0 bases on J, with 7 as the count of junction bases outside the gene matches. From its cysteine to its phenylalanine, the CDR3 spans 15 amino acids. The retained sequence is limited to the CDR3, 45 bases, with the frame set at the first base. The germline V gene encodes CDR1 LGHDT and CDR2 YNNKEL (reference sequence). The immunoSEQ Assay, a bias-controlled multiplex PCR, was used to amplify TCRbeta CDR3 regions from genomic DNA. In the authors' own workflow: The number of nucleated cells in each sample was estimated from the amplification of reference gene primers within the assay. To quantify the absolute abundance of each unique TCRbeta CDR3 rearrangement, sequence reads were collapsed and filtered. For each sample, productive Simpson clonality was calculated by taking the square root of Simpson's diversity index across productive rearrangements. Sourced from immuneACCESS, this table was stored by TCRdb with only in-frame sequences that have V and J called. A share of the clones is absent; for the studies checked, an unresolved V gene accounts for under half, and the remainder has no known explanation. The DNA was the basis for D and trimming; V, J and clone size are from that table. This sample has 400,000 or so clones in its table, and around 90% of those were observed once. The ten largest make up roughly 2% of the sample.

The TCR originated in a woman in her 40s with acute COVID-19. The sample comprised PBMCs or T cells enriched from blood (not recorded which). The chain couples TRBV3-1 (or the pseudogene TRBV3-2) to TRBJ2-7, and 8 bases in between align with TRBD1. The CDR3 protein sequence reads: CASRNRGASSYEQYF. The DNA sequence reads TGTGCCAGCAGAAACAGGGGGGCCTCCTCCTACGAGCAGTACTTC.